This TCR beta chain emerged from a study of radiotherapy plus CTLA-4 blockade in lung cancer. The wider study: Around 19% of patients responded objectively, and roughly 34% achieved disease control. General study points: Best predicting response, reportedly, were early blood T cell clone dynamics, with interferon-beta. In blood, TCR clones derived from the tumor expanded after radiotherapy plus ipilimumab.

Generated by immunoSEQ multiplex PCR, the TCRdb table keeps only in-frame clones and is missing some. The table has some 70,000 clones, around 80% seen once. This clone appeared a few times. Its target is unknown. Germline V lookup: CDR1 SEHNR, CDR2 FQNEAQ (reference sequence). Between the trimmed V and J ends, which lost 3 bases and 7 bases, there was a span of 3 bases. This CDR3 has 11 amino acids. Focal radiation plus CTLA-4 blockade with ipilimumab was given to patients with chemo-refractory metastatic non-small-cell lung cancer. The sequence was obtained from a human donor with non-small cell lung cancer who had a complete response to radiotherapy plus ipilimumab. The chain combines TRBV7-9 with TRBJ1-4, with unresolved D. This material consisted of peripheral blood, taken from a patient treated with radiotherapy plus ipilimumab. The CDR3: CASSFGEKLFF. The CDR3 DNA reads TGTGCCAGCAGCTTTGGTGAAAAACTGTTTTTT.